These 32 T cell receptor beta chains originate from one sample sequenced in a study of OX40 agonist ivuxolimab in advanced cancers. TCRdb's table, derived via immunoSEQ multiplex PCR, lists solely in-frame clones and lacks some. The sample yields about 48,000 clones, around 90% seen once. The input for sequencing was CD4+ or CD8+ T cells sorted from blood, taken in a trial of the OX40 agonist ivuxolimab. Every receptor here comes from an adult with an advanced solid tumor such as melanoma, head and neck, liver or kidney cancer.

This clone was recorded once. The chain recombines TRBV5-8 with TRBJ2-7; no definite D call. Looked up from germline, CDR1 is SGHTS and CDR2 is YDEGEE. V shed 4 bases and J shed 3 bases, with 14 bases lying between them. The CDR3 totals 14 residues. CDR3 sequence reads: CASSRAGPHYEQYF. The CDR3, as DNA: TGTGCCAGCAGCAGGGCAGGTCCCCACTACGAGCAGTACTTC.

The CDR3 coding sequence is TGTGCCAGCAGTTGGACAGCCGGGGATGAAAAACTGTTTTTT. Amino acids: CASSWTAGDEKLFF. The chain uses TRBV2 and TRBJ1-4, with D possibly TRBD1 on 6 matching bases. Between the trimmed V and J ends, which lost 5 bases and 6 bases, there was a span of 13 bases. Germline assignment: CDR1 SNHLY and CDR2 FYNNEI. The CDR3 totals 14 residues.

J is TRBJ2-2 and V is TRBV7-8, with D possibly being TRBD1 (6 bases). The CDR3 consists of 17 residues. Deletions cut 5 bases from V and 0 bases from J, with 16 bases between. Germline values: CDR1 SGHVS, CDR2 FQNEAQ. The CDR3 is CASSPTRQATNTGELFF. DNA for the CDR3: TGTGCCAGCAGCCCGACCCGACAGGCTACGAACACCGGGGAGCTGTTTTTT.

The CDR3 spells CASSWDRGNQPQHF. The CDR3 coding sequence is TGTGCCAGCAGTTGGGACAGGGGCAATCAGCCCCAGCATTTT. The V and J genes are TRBV6-1 and TRBJ1-5; 9 bases match TRBD1. The germline V gene has CDR1 MNHNS and CDR2 SASEGT. The CDR3 extends over 14 amino acids. The trim removed 5 bases at V and 2 bases at J, leaving 1 base unmatched.

A remark on this clone: Other DNA sequences in this specimen translate into the identical CDR3. The chain joins TRBV7-7 to TRBJ2-7; D gene ambiguous. Germline V gene data show CDR1 as SSHAT and CDR2 as FNYEAQ (reference sequence). The CDR3 sequence is 13 residues long. The CDR3 loop is CASSLGPNYEQYV. CDR3 in DNA: TGTGCTAGCAGCTTAGGCCCAAACTACGAGCAGTACGTC.

J is TRBJ1-1 and V is TRBV2, with D possibly matching TRBD1 (5 bases). CDR3 length: 15 residues. Trimming took 2 bases from V and 1 from J, leaving 11 bases between them. CDR1 SNHLY and CDR2 FYNNEI come from the germline V gene. CDR3 nucleotides: TGTGCCAGCAGTGAATCAGGGTGGGGGAACACTGAAGCTTTCTTT. Encoded protein: CASSESGWGNTEAFF.

This sequence joins TRBV5-6 and TRBJ2-5; TRBD1 is a possible D gene (5 bases). The DNA end is a closer match to TRBJ2-7, so the J assignment may be wrong. Germline CDR1 and CDR2: SGHDT and YYEEEE. This CDR3 is built from 12 residues. As DNA, the CDR3 is TGTGCCAGCAGCTTGGGGACATACGAGCAGTACTTC. Amino acid sequence: CASSLGTYEQYF.

The chain carries TRBV4-1 and TRBJ1-4, with D uncertain. The CDR3 spans 13 residues. From germline, CDR1 is MGHRA and CDR2 YSYEKL. V dropped 2 bases and J dropped 5 bases, with 6 bases sitting between them. The CDR3 bases are TGCGCCAGCAGCCAAATTGGGAATGAAAAACTGTTTTTT. Translation: CASSQIGNEKLFF.

The chain couples TRBV7-3 to TRBJ2-3; D is unresolved. Between the trimmed V and J ends, which lost 3 bases and 2 bases, there was a span of 9 bases. The CDR3 sequence is 14 residues long. Germline lookup yields CDR1 SGHTA and CDR2 FQGTGA. CDR3 nucleotide sequence: TGTGCCAGCAGCTTCGAGCCCACCACAGATACGCAGTATTTT. This codes for CASSFEPTTDTQYF.

This chain links TRBV10-2 with TRBJ2-2, with 9 nucleotides matching TRBD1. Germline CDR1 WSHSY, CDR2 SAAADI. This CDR3 spans 16 amino acids. Trimming removed 1 base from V and 4 bases from J; junction bases left unmatched: 4. This CDR3 is CASSEWDRVLTGELFF. CDR3 sequence (DNA): TGCGCCAGCAGTGAGTGGGACAGGGTGCTCACCGGGGAGCTGTTTTTT.

The chain recombines TRBV5-8 with TRBJ2-7, with D perhaps matching TRBD1 (6 bases). The germline V gene has CDR1 SGHTS and CDR2 YDEGEE. There are 13 residues in the CDR3. The germline V and J ends were trimmed by 0 bases and 6 bases, with 10 bases remaining between them. DNA for the CDR3: TGTGCCAGCAGCTTGGGGCAGGGGCTCGAGCAGTACTTC. Residues: CASSLGQGLEQYF.

This chain links TRBV9 with TRBJ1-3; D unclear. Trimming removed 0 bases from V and 0 bases from J, with 10 bases in between. This CDR3 has 16 amino acids. Germline CDR1 SGDLS, CDR2 YYNGEE. CDR3 DNA: TGTGCCAGCAGCGTAGAGTCCGTGGACTCTGGAAACACCATATATTTT. Protein product: CASSVESVDSGNTIYF.

The chain combines TRBV5-6 with TRBJ2-5; D not certain. The V gene's germline CDR1 is SGHDT and CDR2 YYEEEE. Trimming removed 0 bases from V and 3 bases from J, with 9 bases in between. The CDR3 has 14 residues. The CDR3: CASSLGPGEETQYF. Here the CDR3 DNA reads TGTGCCAGCAGCTTGGGACCTGGGGAAGAGACCCAGTACTTC.

The rearrangement links TRBV6-5 to TRBJ2-2; D not certain. The CDR3 covers 16 residues. Per germline, CDR1 MNHEY and CDR2 SVGAGI. V was pared by 0 bases and J by 1 base, with 9 bases between. The CDR3 sequence is CASSYSISGNTGELFF. The CDR3 bases are TGTGCCAGCAGTTACTCGATTTCGGGGAACACCGGGGAGCTGTTTTTT.

V gene TRBV7-9 combines with J gene TRBJ2-1, with 10 positions matching TRBD2. Germline V gene sequence: CDR1 SEHNR, CDR2 FQNEAQ (reference sequence). The CDR3 consists of 15 residues. Trimming at V came to 2 bases and at J to 9 bases, leaving 7 bases not matched to a gene. The CDR3 DNA is TGTGCCAGCAGCTTAACGGAGCGGGGGGGCCTTGAGCAGTTCTTC. Translating it yields CASSLTERGGLEQFF.

This rearrangement joins TRBV4-1 to TRBJ1-1; no clear D. V lost 0 bases, J lost 0 bases, and 11 bases lay in between. The CDR3 contains 16 residues. CDR1 is MGHRA, CDR2 YSYEKL, per germline. The CDR3 reads CASSQEVAVLNTEAFF. In DNA, the CDR3 is TGCGCCAGCAGCCAAGAAGTGGCCGTCTTGAACACTGAAGCTTTCTTT.

This chain connects TRBV30 to TRBJ1-2; possible D gene TRBD1, 6 bases. The germline CDR1 and CDR2 sequences are GTSNPN and SVGIG (reference sequence). Trimming shortened V by 3 bases and J by 2 bases, and 13 bases separated the two germline ends. CDR3 length equals 14 residues. The CDR3 protein is CAWRLAGTNYGYTF. CDR3 DNA: TGTGCCTGGAGACTGGCAGGGACAAACTATGGCTACACCTTC.

The chain carries TRBV4-2 and TRBJ1-1; 7 bases agree with TRBD1. Germline V gene lookup returns CDR1 LGHNA and CDR2 YNFKEQ. This CDR3 has 12 amino acids. Unmatched junction bases numbered 3, after V lost 4 bases and J lost 7 bases. CDR3 bases: TGTGCCAGCAGCCCAGGGGGTGATGAAGCTTTCTTT. It translates to CASSPGGDEAFF.

The chain is built from TRBV7-3 and TRBJ2-2, with D possibly TRBD2 on 5 matching bases. Per germline, CDR1 SGHTA and CDR2 FQGTGA. The CDR3 extends over 18 amino acids. The ends were cut back, 5 bases at V and 2 bases at J, with 21 bases in the middle. The CDR3 here is CASSKLASGFPNTGELFF. CDR3 DNA: TGTGCCAGCAGCAAGCTTGCGTCGGGGTTCCCAAACACCGGGGAGCTGTTTTTT.

This clone was recorded only once. The V call is TRBV28, the J call TRBJ1-5; D remains unclear. The germline CDR1 and CDR2 sequences are MDHEN and SYDVKM. Trimming removed 3 bases at V and 0 bases at J, with 15 bases between. The CDR3 totals 17 residues. This CDR3 reads CASSFETGPYSNQPQHF. The CDR3 DNA reads as TGTGCCAGCAGTTTCGAGACTGGACCTTATAGCAATCAGCCCCAGCATTTT.

This chain connects TRBV28 to TRBJ2-7; possible D gene TRBD2, 5 bases. Trimming stripped 3 bases from V and 3 bases from J, with 12 bases between. This CDR3 has 14 amino acids. Germline assignment: CDR1 MDHEN and CDR2 SYDVKM. CDR3 sequence (DNA): TGTGCCAGCAGTTTCCGGGGAAGTCGCTACGAGCAGTACGTC. As protein: CASSFRGSRYEQYV.

The count of this clone is one. The V and J genes are TRBV4-1 and TRBJ2-3, with 9 bases that match TRBD2. Germline CDR1 MGHRA, CDR2 YSYEKL. The CDR3 is made up of 18 amino acids. Trimming took 1 base from V and 4 from J; bases not matched to a gene: 12. As DNA, the CDR3 is TGCGCCAGCAGCCAAGTCCGCGGGCGGGGGGGCGTGGCAGATACGCAGTATTTT. It specifies CASSQVRGRGGVADTQYF.

The rearrangement joins TRBV27 to TRBJ2-7; D might be TRBD2 (5 bases). V was clipped by 8 bases and J by 0 bases, with 8 bases between them. The germline gives CDR1 MNHEY, CDR2 SMNVEV (reference sequence). The CDR3 loop spans 12 amino acids. CDR3 in DNA: TGTGCCAGCTCAGACTACTCCTACGAGCAGTACTTC. Translated: CASSDYSYEQYF.

V is TRBV29-1 and J is TRBJ1-3; no reliable D call. The CDR3 is made up of 14 amino acids. Germline values: CDR1 SQVTM, CDR2 ANQGSEA. The V end lost 1 base, the J end lost 2 bases, and 9 bases lay between the germline ends. In nucleotides, the CDR3 is TGCAGCGTTGAAGGTGCCAAGGCTGGAAACACCATATATTTT. This gives the protein CSVEGAKAGNTIYF.

The V and J genes are TRBV6-5 and TRBJ2-5; either TRBD1 or TRBD2 may fit D (5 bases each). The V and J ends lost 2 bases and 1 base respectively, with 14 bases between them. The CDR3 is made up of 16 amino acids. Germline V CDR1 and CDR2: MNHEY, SVGAGI. This CDR3 is CASSYGGSPFQETQYF. CDR3 DNA sequence: TGTGCCAGCAGTTACGGGGGTTCCCCATTCCAAGAGACCCAGTACTTC.

The rearrangement links TRBV5-4 to TRBJ2-7; maybe TRBD2 (6 bases). This CDR3 comprises 14 residues. V shed 0 bases and J shed 2 bases, with 9 bases lying between them. Germline V gene sequence: CDR1 SGHNT, CDR2 YYREEE (reference sequence). This CDR3 reads CASSLARGTYEQYF. The DNA of the CDR3 is TGTGCCAGCAGCTTGGCCCGGGGGACCTACGAGCAGTACTTC.

The chain combines TRBV27 with TRBJ2-7; 7 bases are a match to TRBD1. J was trimmed by 2 bases and V by 5 bases; bases with no gene match: 6. The CDR3 is 14 residues long. CDR1 and CDR2 (germline): MNHEY, SMNVEV (reference sequence). The CDR3 bases are TGTGCCAGCAGTCCTAGGACAGGAGCCTACGAGCAGTACGTC. Residues: CASSPRTGAYEQYV.

This clone appeared a few times. This chain uses TRBV4-3 with TRBJ2-7; 7 nucleotides line up with TRBD1. The V gene's germline CDR1 is LGHNA and CDR2 YSLEER. V was pared by 0 bases and J by 2 bases, with 7 bases of the junction left unmatched. The CDR3 runs to 16 residues. Written as DNA, the CDR3 is TGCGCCAGCAGCCAAGATATTGGACAGGCGACCTACGAGCAGTACTTC. Its translation: CASSQDIGQATYEQYF.

The rearrangement uses TRBV9 and TRBJ2-5; no clear D. This CDR3 has 15 residues. Trimming removed 2 bases at V and 4 bases at J, with 15 bases between. Germline V lookup: CDR1 SGDLS, CDR2 YYNGEE. The CDR3 spells CASSVSLVPRETQYF. CDR3 in DNA: TGTGCCAGCAGCGTTAGTCTAGTCCCACGAGAGACCCAGTACTTC.

V and J are TRBV11-3 and TRBJ2-7, with 9 positions matching TRBD1. The CDR3 runs to 14 residues. With V trimmed by 5 bases and J by 2 bases, 4 bases remained unmatched. Germline CDR1 reads SGHNT; CDR2 reads YENEEA. CDR3 protein: CASSPGTGTYEQYF. CDR3 DNA sequence: TGTGCCAGCAGCCCCGGGACAGGGACCTACGAGCAGTACTTC.

The gene calls are TRBV19 and TRBJ2-2; D perhaps matches TRBD1 (6 bases). The CDR3 length is 16 residues. Trimming left V 3 bases short and J 6 bases short, with 17 bases between. Germline V gene data show CDR1 as LNHDA and CDR2 as SQIVND (reference sequence). CDR3 protein: CASSMVTGFVSGELFF. As DNA, the CDR3 is TGTGCCAGTAGTATGGTCACAGGGTTCGTTTCCGGGGAGCTGTTTTTT.

The chain combines TRBV25-1 with TRBJ1-1, with a weak D call TRBD1 (5 bases). Trimming removed 3 bases at V and 3 bases at J, with 14 bases between. The germline gives CDR1 MGHDK, CDR2 SYGVNS. The CDR3 totals 15 residues. CDR3 residues: CASSEYQGEYTEAFF. CDR3 bases: TGTGCCAGCAGTGAGTATCAGGGAGAATACACTGAAGCTTTCTTT.